This entry lists 18 T cell receptor beta chains sequenced from one sample in a study of cytomegalovirus exposure and HLA in healthy donors (dated by TCRdb to about 2017). To prepare the library, the immunoSEQ multiplex PCR assay was applied. For the multiplex PCR, a mixture combining 60 forward primers for TCR Vbeta segments and 13 reverse primers for TCR Jbeta segments was used. The table comes from immuneACCESS by way of TCRdb, which keeps in-frame sequences with V and J called. Part of the clones is missing from these tables; in studies checked, under half for an unresolved V gene and the rest for unknown reasons. Counted in this sample were approximately 93,000 clones; approximately 72% of them appeared once. The biggest ten clones account for 3% to 3.5% of the sample. Sequencing was done on a sample of PBMCs. These receptors were collected from a woman in her thirties or forties in good health and CMV-seronegative.

The rearrangement uses TRBV6-1 and TRBJ1-1; the D is unclear. In germline, CDR1 is MNHNS, CDR2 SASEGT. V was clipped by 4 bases and J by 5 bases, with 11 bases between them. The CDR3 runs 13 residues. In DNA, the CDR3 is TGTGCCAGCAGTGCAGGTTGGGTGACTGAAGCTTTCTTT. Residues: CASSAGWVTEAFF.

The chain is built from TRBV27 and TRBJ1-5, with D unresolved. Per the germline V gene, CDR1 is MNHEY and CDR2 is SMNVEV (reference sequence). The CDR3 extends over 17 amino acids. V shed 4 bases and J shed 4 bases, with 20 bases lying between them. The CDR3, as DNA: TGTGCCAGCAGTTCCGCCGGGTCGGGTCACTTTAATCAGCCCCAGCATTTT. It is translated as CASSSAGSGHFNQPQHF.

The J gene is TRBJ1-5, the V gene TRBV4-1; TRBD1 agrees at 8 bases. The CDR3 totals 16 residues. CDR1 is MGHRA, CDR2 YSYEKL, per germline. V gave up 5 bases and J gave up 2 bases; unmatched junction bases: 8. The CDR3: CASSEAGGVGNQPQHF. CDR3 DNA sequence: TGCGCCAGCAGCGAAGCAGGGGGCGTAGGCAATCAGCCCCAGCATTTT.

The V gene is TRBV23-1, the J gene TRBJ1-1, with D unclear. TRBV23-1 is filed as an ORF, its function uncertain. Deletions cut 6 bases from V and 0 bases from J, with 8 bases between. This CDR3 contains 13 residues. As DNA, the CDR3 is TGCGCCAGCAGGAGTCCCGTGAACACTGAAGCTTTCTTT. Its protein product is CASRSPVNTEAFF.

The chain combines TRBV5-1 with TRBJ2-7; possibly TRBD1 for D (6 bases). V lost 4 bases and J lost 2, with 13 bases in between. Germline-derived CDR1 and CDR2 are SGHRS and YFSETQ. The CDR3 runs to 14 residues. CDR3 DNA sequence: TGCGCCAGCAGCGGCGCCAGGGGCCCCTACGAGCAGTACTTC. Translating gives CASSGARGPYEQYF.

This clone showed up just a few times. The chain combines TRBV2 with TRBJ2-4, with a weak D call TRBD1 (5 bases). V lost 7 bases and J 4 bases, leaving 14 bases between the germline ends. Germline CDR1 and CDR2: SNHLY and FYNNEI. CDR3 length equals 14 residues. CDR3 in amino acids: CASTPGQGKNIQYF. As DNA, the CDR3 is TGTGCCAGCACACCGGGTCAGGGTAAAAACATTCAGTACTTC.

DNA of the CDR3: TGCAGCGTGGGGACCGGAGGGGACACTGAAGCTTTCTTT. Residues: CSVGTGGDTEAFF. The chain recombines TRBV29-1 with TRBJ1-1; D possibly corresponds to TRBD1 (5 bases). The V and J ends lost 6 bases and 3 bases respectively, with 14 bases between them. Germline assignment: CDR1 SQVTM and CDR2 ANQGSEA. CDR3 size: 13 residues.

The chain couples TRBV27 to TRBJ2-2; 7 bases map to TRBD2. V lost 7 bases to trimming and J lost 5 bases; unmatched junction nucleotides: 7. The CDR3 runs to 14 residues. Germline values: CDR1 MNHEY, CDR2 SMNVEV (reference sequence). CDR3 DNA sequence: TGTGCCAGCACTAGGGACTACTTTACCGGGGAGCTGTTTTTT. Translation: CASTRDYFTGELFF.

V and J are TRBV6-1 and TRBJ1-5; tentative D call: TRBD1 (6 bases). The germline V gene has CDR1 MNHNS and CDR2 SASEGT. The CDR3 is made up of 17 amino acids. V was clipped by 1 base and J by 0 bases, with 13 bases between them. DNA of the CDR3: TGTGCCAGCAGTGAAGTGCGGACAGACTATAGCAATCAGCCCCAGCATTTT. Its protein is CASSEVRTDYSNQPQHF.

The chain links TRBV9 to TRBJ2-1; possibly TRBD2 for D (6 bases). This CDR3 region has 17 residues. V lost 0 bases and J lost 0, with 13 bases in between. Germline values: CDR1 SGDLS, CDR2 YYNGEE. CDR3 loop: CASSVVGGLRSYNEQFF. The CDR3 DNA follows: TGTGCCAGCAGCGTAGTGGGGGGACTTCGCTCCTACAATGAGCAGTTCTTC.

The chain carries TRBV5-4 and TRBJ1-1, with D possibly matching TRBD1 (6 bases). The CDR3 length is 15 residues. V was clipped by 4 bases and J by 5 bases, with 18 bases between them. CDR1 is SGHNT, CDR2 YYREEE, per germline (reference sequence). CDR3 protein: CASSRQASRETEAFF. CDR3 nucleotide sequence: TGTGCCAGCAGCAGACAGGCTTCGCGAGAGACTGAAGCTTTCTTT.

V gene TRBV9 combines with J gene TRBJ2-1, with 7 nucleotides matching TRBD1. The CDR3 has 14 amino acids. Germline lookup yields CDR1 SGDLS and CDR2 YYNGEE. Germline trimming cut 0 bases from V and 6 bases from J; bases unmatched to any gene: 3. CDR3 in amino acids: CASSVENRGNEQFF. As DNA, the CDR3 is TGTGCCAGCAGCGTAGAAAACAGGGGCAATGAGCAGTTCTTC. The full variable domain, completed using reference TRBV9 and TRBJ2-1, is DSGVTQTPKHLITATGQRVTLRCSPRSGDLSVYWYQQSLDQGLQFLIQYYNGEERAKGNILERFSAQQFPDLHSELNLSSLELGDSALYFCASSVENRGNEQFFGPGTRLTVL.

The chain joins TRBV5-6 to TRBJ2-7, with D possibly matching TRBD2 (5 bases). From germline, CDR1 is SGHDT and CDR2 YYEEEE. Trimming removed 5 bases at V and 3 bases at J, with 12 bases between. The CDR3 runs to 13 residues. Here the CDR3 reads CASSLATLYEQYF. The CDR3 nucleotides are TGTGCCAGCAGTCTAGCTACCCTCTACGAGCAGTACTTC. Variable domain in full (rest from reference TRBV5-6 and TRBJ2-7): DAGVTQSPTHLIKTRGQQVTLRCSPKSGHDTVSWYQQALGQGPQFIFQYYEEEERQRGNFPDRFSGHQFPNYSSELNVNALLLGDSALYLCASSLATLYEQYFGPGTRLTVT.

This chain joins TRBV7-9 and TRBJ2-1; 10 nucleotides align to TRBD2. The CDR3 has 16 residues. Looked up from germline, CDR1 is SEHNR and CDR2 is FQNEAQ (reference sequence). V lost 3 bases, J lost 2 bases, and 4 bases stayed unmatched. CDR3 residues: CASSFGSGRAYNEQFF. CDR3 sequence (DNA): TGTGCCAGCAGCTTTGGAAGCGGGAGGGCCTACAATGAGCAGTTCTTC.

The chain combines TRBV4-1 with TRBJ1-4; D is ambiguous. The CDR3 consists of 14 residues. The V end lost 5 bases, the J end lost 4 bases, and 11 bases lay between the germline ends. The germline CDR1 and CDR2 sequences are MGHRA and YSYEKL. The CDR3 sequence is CASSADGDNEKLFF. The CDR3 nucleotides are TGCGCCAGCAGCGCGGACGGGGATAATGAAAAACTGTTTTTT.

This chain uses TRBV27 with TRBJ2-2, with 9 positions matching TRBD2. This CDR3 is built from 17 residues. Trimming at V came to 0 bases and at J to 1 base, leaving 3 bases not matched to a gene. Germline-derived CDR1 and CDR2 are MNHEY and SMNVEV (reference sequence). CDR3 in amino acids: CASSLSLAGLNTGELFF. Written as DNA, the CDR3 is TGTGCCAGCAGTTTATCCCTAGCGGGACTGAACACCGGGGAGCTGTTTTTT.

The genes are TRBV6-5 and TRBJ2-6, with TRBD1 as a possible D gene (5 bases). Germline lookup yields CDR1 MNHEY and CDR2 SVGAGI. Trimming removed 6 bases at V and 4 bases at J, with 13 bases between. The CDR3 extends over 15 amino acids. CDR3 loop: CASRRPGLGANVLTF. CDR3 coding DNA: TGTGCCAGCAGAAGGCCAGGGCTCGGGGCCAACGTCCTGACTTTC.

V is TRBV4-1 and J is TRBJ2-2; 11 bases map to TRBD1. Germline V lookup: CDR1 MGHRA, CDR2 YSYEKL. V trimming: 4 bases; J trimming: 7 bases; junction bases outside the gene matches: 11. This CDR3 spans 17 amino acids. CDR3 protein: CASSRPGQGVSGGELFF. The CDR3 nucleotides read TGCGCCAGCAGCCGGCCGGGACAGGGGGTTTCGGGCGGGGAGCTGTTTTTT.